This section outlines one T cell receptor (beta chain) sequence together with its context. The CDR3 extends over 16 amino acids. The sample is drawn from a study of blood T cell repertoires in COVID-19. Overall study context: Researchers got acute and convalescent COVID-19 samples from the United States, Italy and Spain. T cells, B-cell-depleted T cells, or PBMCs provided the cDNA or gDNA that served as material.

In the original processing: Reference gene primer amplification in the assay estimated nucleated cell counts. This table comes from immunoSEQ multiplex PCR, and its TCRdb copy is limited to in-frame clones, with some not included. V and J calls and clone size are those listed in that table; D and trimming were worked out from the DNA. The sample records around 130,000 clones, approximately 81% being singletons. The TCR was taken from a man in his sixties with acute or convalescent COVID-19. Input material: peripheral blood. The chain carries TRBV1 and TRBJ1-5; the DNA was not compared with TRBD1, the D call given in the table. TRBV1 is a recognized pseudogene. In DNA, the CDR3 is TGCACCAGCAAGGGGGATCCGATCAATAGCAATCAGCCCCAGCATTTT. Protein: CTSKGDPINSNQPQHF.